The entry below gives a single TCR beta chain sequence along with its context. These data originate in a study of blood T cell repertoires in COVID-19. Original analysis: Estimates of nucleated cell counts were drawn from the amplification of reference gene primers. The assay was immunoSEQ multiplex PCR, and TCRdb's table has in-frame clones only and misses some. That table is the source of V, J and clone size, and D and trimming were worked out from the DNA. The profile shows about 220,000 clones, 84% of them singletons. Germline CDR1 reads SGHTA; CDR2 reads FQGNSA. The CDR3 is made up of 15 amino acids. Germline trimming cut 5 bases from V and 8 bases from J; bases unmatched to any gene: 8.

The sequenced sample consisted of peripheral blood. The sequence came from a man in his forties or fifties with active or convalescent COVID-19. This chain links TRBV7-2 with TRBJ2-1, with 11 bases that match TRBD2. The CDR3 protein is CASSPRLAGNYEQFF. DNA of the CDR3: TGTGCCAGCAGCCCACGACTAGCGGGAAACTATGAGCAGTTCTTC.